This TCR beta chain was observed in a study of human T cells and chemical hapten exposure (dated by TCRdb to the early 2020s). For context, the study as a whole: The libraries were sequenced as a pool, and the TCR yield per sample differed mostly because of small variations in library volumes within the pool. Both TCR alpha and TCR beta chains were sequenced from each blood RNA sample. The study tracked peripheral blood TCR repertoire changes in vivo during primary and secondary sensitization to the hapten diphenylcyclopropenone (DPC) in alopecia patients. Study-wide conclusions, independent of this receptor: Repeated subsampling changed both the strength of the expansion versus patch-test correlation and the threshold at which that correlation became significant. DPC sensitization did not change the number of TCRs with a frequency above 1 in 1000, and there was no evidence of changes in global repertoire structure.

Ten or more counts support this clonotype. The antigen it recognizes is unknown. There are no base qualities to consult, and no much larger clone falls within one base. The method was RACE. Reads for this sample came from a NextSeq 500. During library preparation, unique molecular identifiers were attached to individual cDNA molecules so that TCRs could be counted quantitatively and reproducibly. Per the original workflow: A median of about 100,000 TCRs per sample was observed, with a range of roughly 23,224 to 700,000. V, J and CDR3 annotation of the TCR reads was performed with the Decombinator software suite. For the PS versus PT1 abundance plots, all samples were subsampled to the same number of TCRs (28,000). TCRs were defined as expanded if absent before sensitization and observed at least eight times at the 2-week time point. Using fastp trimming at Q25 and MiXCR clonotype assembly, TCRdb reanalyzed the public sequencing data and kept in-frame beta chains. Here each entry gathers all rows of one CDR3 protein and keeps the most common genes and DNA. The V and J calls were not made by the authors but by TCRdb's processing. Within this sample are under 50,000 distinct CDR3 sequences, with 3.7% of them counted one time only. The ten biggest clones cover around 6% of the sample.

Read against the paper, the sample's time point label means: healthy volunteer bleed at 6 weeks. Total RNA was isolated from unfractionated whole blood collected in Tempus Blood RNA tubes. As TCR sequencing controls, roughly 5 healthy volunteers were used, with blood taken at day 0, 2 weeks and 6 weeks. CDR3 length: 14 amino acids, cysteine to phenylalanine. Just CDR3 DNA is preserved here, 42 bases in frame from base 1. V sheds 5 bases and J sheds 2 bases, leaving 12 bases between their ends. CDR1 and CDR2 are read off the germline V gene as SGHRS and YFSETQ. This receptor chain uses TRBV5-1 and TRBJ2-3; too little of a D gene remains to name it. Input material: whole blood. This clonotype originated in a human donor in good health. Some clones in this sample may be carry-over from other donors' samples. The bases read TGCGCCAGCAGAGGGCAGGAATACACAGATACGCAGTATTTT. Its coded protein is CASRGQEYTDTQYF.